A single sample gave rise to the 2 T cell receptor beta chains below, sequenced in a study of T cell responses to AZD1222 COVID-19 vaccine. Generated by immunoSEQ multiplex PCR, the TCRdb table keeps only in-frame clones and is missing some. The top ten clones hold around 0.98% of a sample with roughly 180,000 clones, approximately 95% of them seen once. Sequencing used peripheral blood, obtained 28 days after the second dose of the MenACWY control vaccine. The receptors shown here come from an adult who received the MenACWY meningococcal vaccine as a control.

V and J are TRBV7-8 and TRBJ1-1; a possible D gene is TRBD1 (5 bases). Germline CDR1 is SGHVS and CDR2 is FQNEAQ. Between the trimmed V and J ends, which lost 5 bases and 6 bases, there was a span of 13 bases. The CDR3 is 13 residues long. Here the CDR3 reads CASSPRQTAEAFF. The CDR3 bases are TGTGCCAGCAGCCCCCGACAGACGGCTGAAGCTTTCTTT.

The gene calls are TRBV6-5 and TRBJ2-7; D perhaps matches TRBD2 (5 bases). The V gene lost 7 bases and the J gene lost 2 bases, with 12 bases spanning the gap. Germline V CDR1 and CDR2: MNHEY, SVGAGI. CDR3 length equals 13 residues. CDR3 residues: CASTKPGTYEQYF. DNA of the CDR3: TGTGCCAGCACCAAGCCGGGGACCTACGAGCAGTACTTC.